A selection of T cell receptor beta chains follows, all from one sample in a study of blood T cell repertoires in COVID-19. Generated by immunoSEQ multiplex PCR, the TCRdb table keeps only in-frame clones and is missing some. In the table there are a few hundred thousand clones, about 88% of which are singletons. The sequencing sample was made of peripheral blood. These receptors were taken from a man aged 55 to 69 who had recovered from COVID-19. Both conserved end residues are part of each CDR3. The order of the fields is D gene, clone size, J gene, V gene, CDR3 DNA, CDR3 protein. The D gene is left open where the match is weak. Only some rows state a clone size, as once, few, many or a class for expanded clones.

>NA|NA|TRBJ2-3|TRBV11-3
TGTGCCAGCAGCAATAGGGAGGGGGCAGATACGCAGTATTTT
CASSNREGADTQYF
>NA|NA|TRBJ2-3|TRBV11-1
TGTGCCAGCAGCAGTGTGACGGGTTACACAGATACGCAGTATTTT
CASSSVTGYTDTQYF
>NA|NA|TRBJ2-4|TRBV5-6
TGTGCCAGCAGCCTCCTTAAAGGGGACAAAAACATTCAGTACTTC
CASSLLKGDKNIQYF
>TRBD2|once|TRBJ2-3|TRBV5-1
TGCGCCAGCAGCCTAGTAGCGGGGGGGAGCACAGATACGCAGTATTTT
CASSLVAGGSTDTQYF
>NA|NA|TRBJ2-3|TRBV28
TGTGCCAGCAGTTTCTCGGGGATCCCGCAGTATTTT
CASSFSGIPQYF
>TRBD1|many|TRBJ2-1|TRBV6-5
TGTGCCAGCAATATCCGGGACAGGGACCACAATGAGCAGTTCTTC
CASNIRDRDHNEQFF
>TRBD2|NA|TRBJ2-5|TRBV7-7
TGTGCCAGCAGACCTAGCGGGGGTCCATTAGAGACCCAGTACTTC
CASRPSGGPLETQYF
>NA|NA|TRBJ2-3|TRBV13
TGTGCCAGCAGCTTAGGCCGGCCGGGGAAATGGACAGATACGCAGTATTTT
CASSLGRPGKWTDTQYF
>TRBD2|NA|TRBJ2-7|TRBV5-1
TGCGCCAGCAGCGCGGGACTAGCGGGGGGCCTCTCCTACGAGCAGTACTTC
CASSAGLAGGLSYEQYF
>NA|NA|TRBJ2-5|TRBV30
TGTGCCTGGACGCGCTACCAAGAGACCCAGTACTTC
CAWTRYQETQYF
>NA|NA|TRBJ1-1|TRBV19
TGTGCCAGTAGTATAGATCGCAGGGTAGGAAATGAAGCTTTCTTT
CASSIDRRVGNEAFF
>TRBD1|NA|TRBJ2-7|TRBV6-5
TGTGCCGGGGACACGGGACAGGGGTCCTACGAGCAGTACTTC
CAGDTGQGSYEQYF
>TRBD2|once|TRBJ2-4|TRBV5-6
TGTGCCAGCAGCTTGGAAGGGCGGGGGGTTCGTCACATTCAGTACTTC
CASSLEGRGVRHIQYF
>NA|NA|TRBJ2-7|TRBV7-3
TGTGCCAGCAGCCTCTCAGGGTCCTACGAGCAGTACTTC
CASSLSGSYEQYF
>TRBD2|NA|TRBJ2-5|TRBV24-1
TGTGCCACCAGCCAACCGGGGGGAATGGAGACCCAGTACTTC
CATSQPGGMETQYF
>TRBD1|NA|TRBJ1-2|TRBV6-5
TGTGCCAGCGCCTCGGACAGGGGTGGCTACACCTTC
CASASDRGGYTF
>TRBD1|NA|TRBJ1-2|TRBV7-2
TGTGCCAGCAGCACCCGACAGGGATACTATGGCTACACCTTC
CASSTRQGYYGYTF
>TRBD1|NA|TRBJ1-1|TRBV10-1
TGCGCCAGCAGTGAGTATGGGACAGGGAACACTGAAGCTTTCTTT
CASSEYGTGNTEAFF
>NA|NA|TRBJ1-1|TRBV27
TGTGCCAGCAGTTTATCGCAGTGGGCCGGCACTGAAGCTTTCTTT
CASSLSQWAGTEAFF
>NA|few|TRBJ1-6|TRBV6-1
TGTGCCAGCAGTGAAGCTCCAAAATCACCCCTCCACTTT
CASSEAPKSPLHF
>NA|NA|TRBJ1-2|TRBV3-1/TRBV3-2
TGTGCCAGCAGCCCCGGGTTGGACTATGGCTACACCTTC
CASSPGLDYGYTF
>TRBD1|once|TRBJ1-2|TRBV5-4
TGTGCCAGCAGCCCGTGGGACAGCGCCTATGGCTACACCTTC
CASSPWDSAYGYTF
>TRBD1|NA|TRBJ2-7|TRBV5-4
TGTGCCAGCAGCTTGAGAGACAGGGGTTTCTACGAGCAGTACTTC
CASSLRDRGFYEQYF
>NA|once|TRBJ1-2|TRBV4-1
TGCGCCAGCAGCCCAGGTCAGGGTCCCCGAATCCAGGGCTACACCTTC
CASSPGQGPRIQGYTF
>NA|NA|TRBJ1-1|TRBV7-2
TGTGCCAGCAGCTCCTACTCGAACACTGAAGCTTTCTTT
CASSSYSNTEAFF
>NA|once|TRBJ1-4|TRBV10-3
TGTGCCATCAGTGGGGGGCCCGTCGAGGATGAAAAACTGTTTTTT
CAISGGPVEDEKLFF
>TRBD1|NA|TRBJ1-2|TRBV9
TGTGCCAGCAGCGTAGGTGGGGGACAGCTCAGGGCTGGCTACACCTTC
CASSVGGGQLRAGYTF
>NA|NA|TRBJ2-7|TRBV7-8
TGTGCCAGCTTGCAACAGATCTCCTACGAGCAGTACTTC
CASLQQISYEQYF
>NA|NA|TRBJ1-6|TRBV30
TGTGCCTGGAAAGGGGACAATACGGGGAATTCACCCCTCCACTTT
CAWKGDNTGNSPLHF
>NA|NA|TRBJ2-7|TRBV12-3/TRBV12-4
TGTGCCAGCAGTTTCTCGGACTCTTACGAGCAGTACTTC
CASSFSDSYEQYF
>TRBD2|NA|TRBJ2-3|TRBV5-1
TGCGCCAGCAGCTGGAGGACTAGCGGGGGACGAAAGGACCAAAGCACAGATACGCAGTATTTT
CASSWRTSGGRKDQSTDTQYF
>NA|NA|TRBJ2-1|TRBV7-3
TGTGCCAGCAGCTTAACCCCCGGGATGGAGCAGTTCTTC
CASSLTPGMEQFF
>TRBD2|NA|TRBJ2-1|TRBV7-2
TGTGCCAGCAGCGCCTGGGGGTCTAGCGGGTTTGAGCAGTTCTTC
CASSAWGSSGFEQFF
>TRBD1|once|TRBJ2-1|TRBV7-9
TGTGCCAGCAGCTTCACAGGGGTACCCTACAATGAGCAGTTCTTC
CASSFTGVPYNEQFF
>TRBD1|NA|TRBJ1-2|TRBV19
TGTGCCAGTAGTATGGGGACAGACGGGGGCCGAGGCTACACCTTC
CASSMGTDGGRGYTF
>TRBD1|once|TRBJ1-1|TRBV2
TGTGCCAGCAAGGTCAGGGGACAGGCGTTGAACACTGAAGCTTTCTTT
CASKVRGQALNTEAFF
>NA|NA|TRBJ2-1|TRBV11-3
TGTGCCAGCAGCTTTAGCCCCGCCAGGGGATACAATGAGCAGTTCTTC
CASSFSPARGYNEQFF
>NA|NA|TRBJ2-2|TRBV6-6
TGTGCCAGCAGCGGTTTAGGCGGGAACACCGGGGAGCTGTTTTTT
CASSGLGGNTGELFF
>TRBD1|NA|TRBJ2-7|TRBV27
TGTGCCAGCAGTTTACGGACAGGGACGTCCTACGAGCAGTACTTC
CASSLRTGTSYEQYF
>TRBD1|NA|TRBJ1-1|TRBV3-1/TRBV3-2
TGTGCCAGCAGCTTAGGGACAGGGTACACTGAAGCTTTCTTT
CASSLGTGYTEAFF
>NA|few|TRBJ2-1|TRBV5-1
TGCGCCAGCAATAGGCGGGACAGTCTTACCAATGAGCAGTTCTTC
CASNRRDSLTNEQFF
>NA|NA|TRBJ1-2|TRBV7-2
TGTGCCAGCAGCTTATCCCCGGGACATATTAACTATGGCTACACTTTC
CASSLSPGHINYGYTF
>NA|NA|TRBJ1-3|TRBV7-9
TGTGCCAGCAGCTTTGAGAGGGCTGGAAACACCATATATTTT
CASSFERAGNTIYF
>TRBD1|NA|TRBJ1-2|TRBV19
TGTGCCAGTACCAGGGCAGGGGGACTTAACTATGGCTACACCTTC
CASTRAGGLNYGYTF
>TRBD2|NA|TRBJ2-1|TRBV10-2
TGCGCCAGCAATACCGGGACTAGTTACAATGAGCAGTTCTTC
CASNTGTSYNEQFF
>NA|many|TRBJ1-6|TRBV27
TGTGCCAGCAGTTTTACCTATAATTCACCCCTCCACTTT
CASSFTYNSPLHF
>NA|NA|TRBJ2-5|TRBV2
TGTGCCAGCAGTGAAGCGCTTGGCAGGGAAGAGACCCAGTACTTC
CASSEALGREETQYF
>NA|NA|TRBJ1-6|TRBV18
TGTGCCAGCTCACCAATGGGGGGGAATTCACCCCTCCACTTT
CASSPMGGNSPLHF
>NA|few|TRBJ2-2|TRBV7-8
TGTGCCAGCAGTCGCCGGACAGCGAACACCGGGGAGCTGTTTTTT
CASSRRTANTGELFF
>NA|NA|TRBJ1-2|TRBV10-3
TGTGCCATCAGTGAGGGTACAGGGAGAGACTATGGCTACACCTTC
CAISEGTGRDYGYTF
>TRBD2|NA|TRBJ2-2|TRBV24-1
TGTGCCACCAGTGATTCGGGGGGTTCGGTGACCGGGGAGCTGTTTTTT
CATSDSGGSVTGELFF
>NA|NA|TRBJ1-5|TRBV19
TGTGCCAGTAATCGGGGATCCAGGCAGCCCCAGCATTTT
CASNRGSRQPQHF
>NA|NA|TRBJ1-2|TRBV7-3
TGTGCCAGCAGCTTAAACCCGGGAGTCGTAGGTGGCTACACCTTC
CASSLNPGVVGGYTF
>NA|NA|TRBJ1-4|TRBV19
TGTGCCAGTAGTAATGGAGCCCCTGCAACTAATGAAAAACTGTTTTTT
CASSNGAPATNEKLFF
>TRBD2|NA|TRBJ2-7|TRBV5-1
TGCGCCAGCAGAAGCGGGACTACATCTTACGAGCAGTACTTC
CASRSGTTSYEQYF